This is a list of T cell receptor beta chains from one sample in a study of technical replicates of blood from a handful of donors. The method was immunoSEQ multiplex PCR; TCRdb's version includes in-frame clones alone and lacks a portion of them. Of approximately 79,000 clones listed, 95% to 98% were seen once; the top ten hold roughly 0.35%. The sequenced sample consisted of T cells isolated from PBMCs. Source of these receptors: a human donor in good health. Both conserved end residues are part of each CDR3. The order of the fields is clone size, J gene, D gene, V gene, CDR3 protein, CDR3 DNA. A D gene is named only where the DNA matches it firmly. The listing skips clone size in some rows; elsewhere it reads once, few, many or a size class.

clone size: NA
J gene: TRBJ1-5
D gene: NA
V gene: TRBV10-3
CDR3 protein: CAISGWWGHQPQHF
CDR3 DNA: TGTGCCATCAGTGGATGGTGGGGGCATCAGCCCCAGCATTTT

clone size: NA
J gene: TRBJ2-7
D gene: NA
V gene: TRBV29-1
CDR3 protein: CSVPGRVSYEQYF
CDR3 DNA: TGCAGCGTCCCCGGTCGGGTATCCTACGAGCAGTACTTC

clone size: NA
J gene: TRBJ2-3
D gene: NA
V gene: TRBV2
CDR3 protein: CASKEGGTDTQYF
CDR3 DNA: TGTGCCAGCAAGGAGGGCGGCACAGATACGCAGTATTTT

clone size: few
J gene: TRBJ2-7
D gene: NA
V gene: TRBV27
CDR3 protein: CASSLFGRSYEQYF
CDR3 DNA: TGTGCCAGCAGTTTATTTGGCAGGTCCTACGAGCAGTACTTC

clone size: NA
J gene: TRBJ2-7
D gene: TRBD1
V gene: TRBV5-4
CDR3 protein: CASSLSGQGGEQYF
CDR3 DNA: TGTGCCAGCAGCTTATCGGGACAGGGTGGGGAGCAGTACTTC

clone size: NA
J gene: TRBJ1-1
D gene: NA
V gene: TRBV6-5
CDR3 protein: CASRGGTEAFF
CDR3 DNA: TGTGCCAGCAGGGGGGGGACTGAAGCTTTCTTT

clone size: NA
J gene: TRBJ1-1
D gene: NA
V gene: TRBV30
CDR3 protein: CAWSLYSDMVPEAFF
CDR3 DNA: TGTGCCTGGAGCCTATATTCCGATATGGTCCCTGAAGCTTTCTTT

clone size: once
J gene: TRBJ2-3
D gene: TRBD2
V gene: TRBV6-5
CDR3 protein: CASSLERETDTQYF
CDR3 DNA: TGTGCCAGCAGTCTGGAGCGGGAGACAGATACGCAGTATTTT

clone size: NA
J gene: TRBJ1-2
D gene: TRBD1
V gene: TRBV6-5
CDR3 protein: CASTPGQGDGYTF
CDR3 DNA: TGTGCCAGCACCCCGGGACAGGGCGATGGCTACACCTTC

clone size: once
J gene: TRBJ2-7
D gene: TRBD2
V gene: TRBV4-1
CDR3 protein: CASSQKTSGVSYEQYF
CDR3 DNA: TGCGCCAGCAGCCAGAAAACTAGCGGGGTCTCCTACGAGCAGTACTTC

clone size: NA
J gene: TRBJ2-1
D gene: TRBD2
V gene: TRBV29-1
CDR3 protein: CSASSGSSYNEQFF
CDR3 DNA: TGCAGTGCTTCTAGCGGGAGCTCCTACAATGAGCAGTTCTTC

clone size: NA
J gene: TRBJ2-5
D gene: TRBD2
V gene: TRBV4-2
CDR3 protein: CASSQGASAGGRGETQYF
CDR3 DNA: TGTGCCAGCAGCCAAGGAGCTTCGGCGGGAGGGAGAGGGGAGACCCAGTACTTC

clone size: NA
J gene: TRBJ2-5
D gene: NA
V gene: TRBV5-1
CDR3 protein: CASSQATNQETQYF
CDR3 DNA: TGCGCCAGCAGCCAAGCTACTAATCAAGAGACCCAGTACTTC

clone size: NA
J gene: TRBJ2-7
D gene: TRBD2
V gene: TRBV6-5
CDR3 protein: CASRSPGTSPYEQYF
CDR3 DNA: TGTGCCAGCAGATCTCCCGGGACTAGCCCTTACGAGCAGTACTTC

clone size: NA
J gene: TRBJ2-2
D gene: NA
V gene: TRBV7-3
CDR3 protein: CASSPQGGKDTGELFF
CDR3 DNA: TGTGCCAGCAGCCCCCAAGGAGGGAAAGACACCGGGGAGCTGTTTTTT

clone size: NA
J gene: TRBJ2-1
D gene: TRBD2
V gene: TRBV5-4
CDR3 protein: CAIQYRTSGRGEQFF
CDR3 DNA: TGTGCCATACAATACCGGACTAGCGGTCGGGGGGAGCAGTTCTTC

clone size: NA
J gene: TRBJ2-7
D gene: TRBD2
V gene: TRBV2
CDR3 protein: CASNREEWDEQYF
CDR3 DNA: TGTGCCAGCAACCGGGAGGAGTGGGACGAGCAGTACTTC

clone size: NA
J gene: TRBJ2-7
D gene: TRBD1
V gene: TRBV9
CDR3 protein: CASSVRGGPYEQYF
CDR3 DNA: TGTGCCAGCAGCGTAAGAGGGGGCCCCTACGAGCAGTACTTC

clone size: NA
J gene: TRBJ2-5
D gene: TRBD1
V gene: TRBV11-2
CDR3 protein: CASSPWDSSAETQYF
CDR3 DNA: TGTGCCAGCAGCCCGTGGGACAGCTCCGCAGAGACCCAGTACTTC

clone size: NA
J gene: TRBJ2-5
D gene: TRBD1
V gene: TRBV5-1
CDR3 protein: CASSWNYRTGGAETQYF
CDR3 DNA: TGCGCCAGCAGCTGGAATTACCGGACAGGGGGCGCGGAGACCCAGTACTTC

clone size: once
J gene: TRBJ2-7
D gene: NA
V gene: TRBV4-3
CDR3 protein: CASSQVIRSYEQYF
CDR3 DNA: TGCGCCAGCAGCCAAGTTATCAGGTCCTACGAGCAGTACTTC

clone size: NA
J gene: TRBJ1-4
D gene: TRBD1
V gene: TRBV7-9
CDR3 protein: CASSQDREGEKLFF
CDR3 DNA: TGTGCCAGCAGCCAGGACAGGGAGGGTGAAAAACTGTTTTTT

clone size: NA
J gene: TRBJ1-3
D gene: NA
V gene: TRBV10-3
CDR3 protein: CAIIRTPGNTIYF
CDR3 DNA: TGTGCCATCATCCGGACTCCTGGAAACACCATATATTTT

clone size: once
J gene: TRBJ2-7
D gene: NA
V gene: TRBV27
CDR3 protein: CASSLARTAEQYF
CDR3 DNA: TGTGCCAGCAGCCTAGCTAGGACAGCCGAGCAGTACTTC

clone size: NA
J gene: TRBJ1-1
D gene: NA
V gene: TRBV15
CDR3 protein: CATSRDAVGTEAFF
CDR3 DNA: TGTGCCACCAGCAGAGATGCGGTAGGAACTGAAGCTTTCTTT

clone size: NA
J gene: TRBJ2-7
D gene: NA
V gene: TRBV6-1
CDR3 protein: CASSPGARKSYEQYF
CDR3 DNA: TGTGCCAGCAGCCCGGGAGCCCGGAAGTCCTACGAGCAGTACTTC

clone size: NA
J gene: TRBJ2-1
D gene: NA
V gene: TRBV9
CDR3 protein: CASSIDSGYNEQFF
CDR3 DNA: TGTGCCAGCAGCATAGACTCAGGCTACAATGAGCAGTTCTTC

clone size: NA
J gene: TRBJ2-7
D gene: NA
V gene: TRBV5-6
CDR3 protein: CASSPGNYEQYF
CDR3 DNA: TGTGCCAGCAGCCCCGGGAACTACGAGCAGTACTTC

clone size: NA
J gene: TRBJ2-7
D gene: NA
V gene: TRBV5-6
CDR3 protein: CASSLQGYEQYF
CDR3 DNA: TGTGCCAGCAGCTTGCAGGGGTACGAGCAGTACTTC

clone size: NA
J gene: TRBJ1-1
D gene: NA
V gene: TRBV5-6
CDR3 protein: CASSLEGPGGAFF
CDR3 DNA: TGTGCCAGCAGCTTGGAGGGGCCCGGGGGAGCTTTCTTT

clone size: NA
J gene: TRBJ2-1
D gene: TRBD1
V gene: TRBV7-3
CDR3 protein: CASSSGTGSNEQFF
CDR3 DNA: TGTGCCAGCAGCTCCGGGACAGGGTCCAATGAGCAGTTCTTC

clone size: NA
J gene: TRBJ2-1
D gene: NA
V gene: TRBV11-2
CDR3 protein: CASSLDVTPQGSRPIF
CDR3 DNA: TGTGCCAGCAGCTTAGACGTAACCCCACAGGGCAGCCGACCGATCTTC

clone size: NA
J gene: TRBJ2-7
D gene: NA
V gene: TRBV2
CDR3 protein: CASSEIGQGRTYEQYF
CDR3 DNA: TGTGCCAGCAGTGAAATTGGGCAGGGGCGAACCTACGAGCAGTACTTC

clone size: few
J gene: TRBJ2-7
D gene: NA
V gene: TRBV6-1
CDR3 protein: CASSDQGYEQYF
CDR3 DNA: TGTGCCAGCAGTGACCAGGGCTACGAGCAGTACTTC

clone size: NA
J gene: TRBJ2-7
D gene: NA
V gene: TRBV19
CDR3 protein: CASSTGLEQYF
CDR3 DNA: TGTGCCAGTAGTACAGGGCTCGAGCAGTACTTC

clone size: NA
J gene: TRBJ2-2
D gene: NA
V gene: TRBV7-9
CDR3 protein: CASSFTAPNTGELFF
CDR3 DNA: TGTGCCAGCAGCTTTACAGCCCCGAACACCGGGGAGCTGTTTTTT

clone size: NA
J gene: TRBJ2-3
D gene: NA
V gene: TRBV14
CDR3 protein: CASSQESIPGLVTDTQYF
CDR3 DNA: TGTGCCAGCAGCCAAGAAAGTATTCCGGGGTTGGTCACAGATACGCAGTATTTT